The 17 T cell receptor beta chains below all came from one sample that was sequenced in a study of neoadjuvant anti-PD-1 for oral cavity cancer. The table came from immunoSEQ multiplex PCR; TCRdb's copy has only in-frame clones and leaves some out. Of 30,000 to 35,000 clones listed, just under 90% were seen once; the top ten hold 3.5% to 4.5%. The sample here was PBMCs, taken before nivolumab (anti-PD-1) treatment. The receptor source for this set is a person aged 40-85 years with oral cavity squamous cell carcinoma.

CDR3 bases: TGCGCCAGCAGCCAAGATAGCGGCGGGAGACGTGGCTACACCTTC. It encodes CASSQDSGGRRGYTF. The chain recombines TRBV4-1 with TRBJ1-2, with no clear D. Germline-derived CDR1 and CDR2 are MGHRA and YSYEKL. The CDR3 runs 15 residues. V lost 0 bases and J 7 bases, leaving 15 bases between the germline ends.

The chain uses TRBV5-1 and TRBJ1-1; D unclear. The CDR3 runs 14 residues. CDR1 and CDR2 from the germline V gene are SGHRS and YFSETQ. V gave up 0 bases and J gave up 4 bases, with 10 bases separating them. For the CDR3, the DNA is TGCGCCAGCAGCTTGGCCGGGGAAGGCACTGAAGCTTTCTTT. Translating it yields CASSLAGEGTEAFF.

In its sample, this clone was seen a few times. The chain recombines TRBV6-6 with TRBJ1-2; D is perhaps TRBD1 (5 bases). Per the germline V gene, CDR1 is MNHNY and CDR2 is SVGAGI (reference sequence). The CDR3 is 14 residues long. Trimming left V 4 bases short and J 8 bases short, with 17 bases between. CDR3 protein: CASSSAVGPQGYTF. For the CDR3, the DNA is TGTGCCAGCAGTTCGGCAGTGGGGCCACAAGGCTACACCTTC.

V usage is TRBV30 and J usage is TRBJ2-3, with 10 bases aligning to TRBD2. CDR3 length: 18 residues. CDR1 is GTSNPN, CDR2 SVGIG, per germline (reference sequence). Germline trimming cut 1 base from V and 2 bases from J; bases unmatched to any gene: 12. The CDR3 DNA is TGTGCCTGGAGTGCGGGGCTAGCGGGGGCCTCTCCCACAGATACGCAGTATTTT. It codes for CAWSAGLAGASPTDTQYF.

The V call is TRBV11-2, the J call TRBJ2-3, with TRBD2 as a possible D gene (6 bases). In germline, CDR1 is SGHAT, CDR2 FQNNGV. CDR3 size: 15 residues. The V and J ends lost 5 bases and 0 bases respectively, with 12 bases between them. CDR3 protein: CASSPSAGSTDTQYF. The CDR3 DNA reads as TGTGCCAGCAGCCCCTCGGCGGGGAGCACAGATACGCAGTATTTT.

This sequence joins TRBV19 and TRBJ2-1, with D unresolved. The V end was cut by 4 bases, the J end by 5 bases, with 9 bases between. Germline assignment: CDR1 LNHDA and CDR2 SQIVND (reference sequence). The CDR3 length is 13 residues. CDR3: CASSTRVNNEQFF. DNA of the CDR3: TGTGCCAGTAGTACCCGGGTCAACAATGAGCAGTTCTTC.

V is TRBV9 and J is TRBJ1-1; D uncertain. CDR1 SGDLS and CDR2 YYNGEE come from the germline V gene. This CDR3 is 15 amino acids long. V lost 0 bases and J 4 bases, leaving 13 bases between the germline ends. CDR3 in amino acids: CASSVEGGRSTEAFF. The CDR3 DNA sequence: TGTGCCAGCAGCGTAGAGGGCGGGAGGAGCACTGAAGCTTTCTTT.

The gene calls are TRBV5-4 and TRBJ1-6, with 7 bases aligning to TRBD1. The CDR3 runs 14 residues. Trimming removed 5 bases from V and 7 bases from J; junction bases left unmatched: 6. Germline-derived CDR1 and CDR2 are SGHNT and YYREEE (reference sequence). The CDR3 nucleotides read TGTGCCAGCAGGTGGACAGGCGGCAATTCACCCCTCCACTTT. This codes for CASRWTGGNSPLHF. The full variable domain, completed using reference TRBV5-4 and TRBJ1-6, is ETGVTQSPTHLIKTRGQQVTLRCSSQSGHNTVSWYQQALGQGPQFIFQYYREEENGRGNFPPRFSGLQFPNYSSELNVNALELDDSALYLCASRWTGGNSPLHFGNGTRLTVT.

This clone is medium-sized (0.01 to 0.1%) by share. The chain carries TRBV5-4 and TRBJ2-4; TRBD1 agrees at 7 bases. With 2 bases clipped from V and 4 bases from J, the junction kept 6 bases outside the gene matches. The CDR3 runs 15 residues. Germline V gene data show CDR1 as SGHNT and CDR2 as YYREEE (reference sequence). The CDR3 DNA is TGTGCCAGCAGCTTTTGGACAGGATCTAAAAACATTCAGTACTTC. Translating gives CASSFWTGSKNIQYF.

The V gene is TRBV2, the J gene TRBJ1-1; D ambiguous. CDR1 and CDR2 (germline): SNHLY, FYNNEI. The V end was cut by 4 bases, the J end by 11 bases, with 20 bases between. The CDR3 loop spans 14 amino acids. As DNA, the CDR3 is TGTGCCAGCAGTGGTGACGTAAACACCCATGAGGCTTTCTTT. Its protein product is CASSGDVNTHEAFF.

This chain joins TRBV9 and TRBJ2-5; D might be TRBD1 (6 bases). CDR1 and CDR2 (germline): SGDLS, YYNGEE. Trimming pared 0 bases from V and 3 bases from J, leaving 9 bases between. The CDR3 runs to 14 residues. CDR3 nucleotide sequence: TGTGCCAGCAGCGTAGATGCAGGGGAAGAGACCCAGTACTTC. It translates to CASSVDAGEETQYF.

The rearrangement joins TRBV5-4 to TRBJ2-5; D gene uncertain. Deletions cut 2 bases from V and 1 base from J, with 9 bases between. The CDR3 is 14 residues long. Per the germline V gene, CDR1 is SGHNT and CDR2 is YYREEE (reference sequence). CDR3 region: CASSFQGSQETQYF. In DNA form, the CDR3 reads TGTGCCAGCAGCTTCCAAGGGTCCCAAGAGACCCAGTACTTC.

The chain recombines TRBV2 with TRBJ1-5; D gene ambiguous. Germline V CDR1 and CDR2: SNHLY, FYNNEI. Deletions cut 6 bases from V and 5 bases from J, with 14 bases between. There are 14 residues in the CDR3. In DNA, the CDR3 is TGTGCCAGCAGGGCGGACGGGGATTATCAGCCCCAGCATTTT. It yields the protein CASRADGDYQPQHF.

The chain carries TRBV5-6 and TRBJ1-2, with D tentatively TRBD1 (6 bases). The germline V gene encodes CDR1 SGHDT and CDR2 YYEEEE. Trimming shortened V by 0 bases and J by 7 bases, and 16 bases separated the two germline ends. This CDR3 comprises 15 residues. The CDR3 region has the DNA TGTGCCAGCAGCTTGGTGGGGGCCCTTCCCAGTGGCTACACCTTC. It translates to CASSLVGALPSGYTF.

The chain is built from TRBV30 and TRBJ2-1, with 8 bases lining up with TRBD1. The V gene's germline CDR1 is GTSNPN and CDR2 SVGIG (reference sequence). The CDR3 contains 13 residues. V lost 8 bases to trimming and J lost 2 bases; unmatched junction nucleotides: 5. The CDR3: CAARTGPYNEQFF. The CDR3 nucleotides are TGTGCCGCACGGACAGGGCCCTACAATGAGCAGTTCTTC.

This chain links TRBV4-1 with TRBJ2-1; 7 positions match TRBD1. Per germline, CDR1 MGHRA and CDR2 YSYEKL. The CDR3 runs 16 residues. Trimming took 4 bases from V and 0 from J; bases not matched to a gene: 6. CDR3 loop: CASSPEGQSSYNEQFF. CDR3 coding DNA: TGCGCCAGCAGCCCAGAGGGACAGAGCTCCTACAATGAGCAGTTCTTC.

The gene calls are TRBV5-6 and TRBJ1-5; TRBD1 agrees at 8 bases. V lost 0 bases to trimming and J lost 6 bases; unmatched junction nucleotides: 2. The germline V gene encodes CDR1 SGHDT and CDR2 YYEEEE. The CDR3 has 14 residues. The CDR3 loop is CASSLGQGTQPQHF. CDR3 sequence (DNA): TGTGCCAGCAGCTTGGGACAGGGGACTCAGCCCCAGCATTTT.